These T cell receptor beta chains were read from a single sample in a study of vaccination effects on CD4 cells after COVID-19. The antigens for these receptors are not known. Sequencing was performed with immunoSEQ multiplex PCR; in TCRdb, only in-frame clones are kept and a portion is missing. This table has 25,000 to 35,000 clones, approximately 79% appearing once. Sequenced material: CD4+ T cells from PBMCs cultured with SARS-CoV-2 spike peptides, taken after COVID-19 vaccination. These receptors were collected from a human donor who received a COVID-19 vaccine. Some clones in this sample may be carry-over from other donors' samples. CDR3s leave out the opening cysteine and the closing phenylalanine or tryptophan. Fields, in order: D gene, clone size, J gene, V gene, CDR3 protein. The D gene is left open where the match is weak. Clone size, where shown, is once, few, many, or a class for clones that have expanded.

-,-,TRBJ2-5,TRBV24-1,ATTLLATNSQETQY
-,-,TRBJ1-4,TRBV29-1,SVAGHLGNEKLF
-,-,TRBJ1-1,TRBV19,ASSVTVMSEAF
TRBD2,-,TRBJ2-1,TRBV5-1,ASTSGAGNEQF
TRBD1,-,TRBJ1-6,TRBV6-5,ASSSTGGNSPLH
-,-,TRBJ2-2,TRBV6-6,ASSRDSVANTGELF
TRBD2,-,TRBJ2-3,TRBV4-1,ASSRGLAGKTDTQY
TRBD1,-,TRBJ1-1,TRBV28,ASSTPRTGNTEAF
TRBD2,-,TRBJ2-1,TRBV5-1,ASSRRLAGGDLSYNEQF
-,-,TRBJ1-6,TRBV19,ASSIGPGSPLH
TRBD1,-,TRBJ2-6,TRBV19,ASTPTWTGNSGANVLT
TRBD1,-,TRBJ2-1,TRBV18,ASSPLTGNEQF
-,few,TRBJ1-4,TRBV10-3,AISGTDEKLF
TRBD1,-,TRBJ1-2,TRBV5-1,ASSLGPGGDYGYT
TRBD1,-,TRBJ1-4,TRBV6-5,ASMRGQGANEKLF
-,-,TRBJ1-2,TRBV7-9,ASSFGPNYGYT
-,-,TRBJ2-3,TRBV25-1,ASSDPLTDWDTQY
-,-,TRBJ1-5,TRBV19,ASSLQVFGYDQPQH
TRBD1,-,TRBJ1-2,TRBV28,ASSQSGTDYGYT
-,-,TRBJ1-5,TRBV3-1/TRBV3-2,ASSQEVGEWYQPQH
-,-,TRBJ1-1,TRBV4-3,ASSLYRQIMNTEAF
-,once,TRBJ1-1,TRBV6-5,ASTLYGHHTEAF
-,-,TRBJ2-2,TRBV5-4,ASSLTGTGELF
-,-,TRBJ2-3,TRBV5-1,ASSSFGVADTQY
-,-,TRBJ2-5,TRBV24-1,ATSQGGQETQY
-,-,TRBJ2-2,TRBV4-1,ASSLAGRNTGELF
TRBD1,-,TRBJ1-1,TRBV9,ASSSKAGGPVNAEAF